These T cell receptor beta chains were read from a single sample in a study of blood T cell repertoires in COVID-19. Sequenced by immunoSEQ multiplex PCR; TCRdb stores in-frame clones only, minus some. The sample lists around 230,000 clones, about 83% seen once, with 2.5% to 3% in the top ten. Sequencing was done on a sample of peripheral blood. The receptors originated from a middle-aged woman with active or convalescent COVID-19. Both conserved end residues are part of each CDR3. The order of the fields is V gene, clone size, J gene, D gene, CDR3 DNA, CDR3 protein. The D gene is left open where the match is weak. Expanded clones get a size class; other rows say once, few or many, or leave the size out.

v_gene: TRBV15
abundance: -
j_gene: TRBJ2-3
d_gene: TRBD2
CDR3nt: TGTGCCACCAGCAGAGTCGCGGGGGGCCCCACAGATACGCAGTATTTT
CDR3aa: CATSRVAGGPTDTQYF

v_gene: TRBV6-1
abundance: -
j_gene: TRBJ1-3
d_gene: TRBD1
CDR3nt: TGTGCCAGCAGTGAATTACAGGGGGCGCGTGGAAACACCATATATTTT
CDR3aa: CASSELQGARGNTIYF

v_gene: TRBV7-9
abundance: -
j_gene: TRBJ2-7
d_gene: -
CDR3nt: TGTGCCAGCAGCTTAGATGCAGTACGGGGCTACGAGCAGTACTTC
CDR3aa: CASSLDAVRGYEQYF

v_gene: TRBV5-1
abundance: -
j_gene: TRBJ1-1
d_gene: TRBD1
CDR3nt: TGCGCCAGCAGCTTTGGACAGGGAGACACTGAAGCTTTCTTT
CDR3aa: CASSFGQGDTEAFF

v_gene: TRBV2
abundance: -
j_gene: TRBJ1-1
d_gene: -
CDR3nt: TGTGCCAGCCACGAGGCGGAAGTGAACACTGAAGCTTTCTTT
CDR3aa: CASHEAEVNTEAFF

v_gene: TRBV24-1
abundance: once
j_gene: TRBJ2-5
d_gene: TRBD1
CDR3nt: TGTGCCACCAGTGAGTGGGACAGTGGGTTAAGGGCCCAGTACTTC
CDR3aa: CATSEWDSGLRAQYF

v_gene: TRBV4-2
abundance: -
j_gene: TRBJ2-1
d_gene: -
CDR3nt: TGTGCCAGCAGCCAAGATCTAGGAGGGGTCTTTAATGAGCAGTTCTTC
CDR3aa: CASSQDLGGVFNEQFF

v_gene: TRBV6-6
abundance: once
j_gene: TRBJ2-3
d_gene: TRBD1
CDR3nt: TGTGCCAGCAGTCTCGACAGGGGTGACACAGATACGCAGTATTTT
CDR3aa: CASSLDRGDTDTQYF

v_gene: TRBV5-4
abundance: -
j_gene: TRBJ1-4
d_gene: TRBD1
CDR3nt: TGTGCCAGCAGCGACCGACAGGGCTTGAGAGAAAAACTGTTTTTT
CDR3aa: CASSDRQGLREKLFF

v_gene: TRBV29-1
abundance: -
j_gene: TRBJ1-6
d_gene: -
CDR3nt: TGCAGGCGGGGCTCCTATAATTCACCCCTCCACTTT
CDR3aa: CRRGSYNSPLHF

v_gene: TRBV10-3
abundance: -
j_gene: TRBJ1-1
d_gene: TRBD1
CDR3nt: TGTGCCATCAGTGATCCCGGACAGGCTATTACTGAAGCTTTCTTT
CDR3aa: CAISDPGQAITEAFF

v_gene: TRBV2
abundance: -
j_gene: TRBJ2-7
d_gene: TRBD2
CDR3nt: TGTGCCAGCAGTGACCCTAGCGGGGGGGTTAGCTCCTACGAGCAGTACTTC
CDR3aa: CASSDPSGGVSSYEQYF

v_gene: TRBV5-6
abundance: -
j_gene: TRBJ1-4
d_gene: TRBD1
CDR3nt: TGTGCCAGCAGCCCCACGGGACAGAGTAATGAAAAACTGTTTTTT
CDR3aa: CASSPTGQSNEKLFF

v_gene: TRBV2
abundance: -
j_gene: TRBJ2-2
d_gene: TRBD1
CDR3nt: TGTGCCAGCACCCAGGGGGAAACGAACACCGGGGAGCTGTTTTTT
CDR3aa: CASTQGETNTGELFF

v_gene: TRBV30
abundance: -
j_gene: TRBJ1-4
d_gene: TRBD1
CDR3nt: TGTGCCTGGAGGGGACAGGGGGCAACTAATGAAAAACTGTTTTTT
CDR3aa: CAWRGQGATNEKLFF

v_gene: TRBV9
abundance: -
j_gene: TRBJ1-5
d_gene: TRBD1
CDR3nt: TGTGCCAGCACCTCCGGGACAGGGGCCAATCAGCCCCAGCATTTT
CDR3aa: CASTSGTGANQPQHF

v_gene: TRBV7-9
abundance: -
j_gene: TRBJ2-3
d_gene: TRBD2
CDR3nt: TGTGCCAGCAGCTTAGTCAGGGAGGGACTAGGGTCAGATACGCAGTATTTT
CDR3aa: CASSLVREGLGSDTQYF

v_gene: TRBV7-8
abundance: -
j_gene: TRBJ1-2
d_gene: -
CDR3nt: TGTGCCAGCAGCTTAGAGACAGACTATGGCTACACCTTC
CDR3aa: CASSLETDYGYTF

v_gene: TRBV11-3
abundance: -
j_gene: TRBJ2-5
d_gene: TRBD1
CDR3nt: TGTGCCAGCACTACGATCCGGGACAGGGCGCAAGAGACCCAGTACTTC
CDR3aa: CASTTIRDRAQETQYF

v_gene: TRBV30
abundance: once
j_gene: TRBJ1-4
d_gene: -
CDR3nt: TGTGCCTGGAGTTTAAGGGGCGCAACTAATGAAAAACTGTTTTTT
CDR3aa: CAWSLRGATNEKLFF

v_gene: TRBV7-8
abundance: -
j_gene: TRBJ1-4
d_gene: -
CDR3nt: TGTGCCAGCAGCTTAGAAAACGCCCCGGGACTTAATGAAAAACTGTTTTTT
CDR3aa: CASSLENAPGLNEKLFF

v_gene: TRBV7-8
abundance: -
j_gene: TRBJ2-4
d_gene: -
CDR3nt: TGTGCCAGCAGCCGGGGAGGTATTCAGTACTTC
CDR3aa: CASSRGGIQYF

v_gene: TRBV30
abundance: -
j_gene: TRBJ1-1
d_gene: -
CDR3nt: TGTGCCTGGACCTCTTGGACACGCTCAGGATTAGCTTTCTTT
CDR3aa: CAWTSWTRSGLAFF

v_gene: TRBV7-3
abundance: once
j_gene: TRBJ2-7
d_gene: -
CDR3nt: TGTGCCAGCAGCTCCCGGGCTAGCCGTCAAAGCTCCTACGAGCAGTACTTC
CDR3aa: CASSSRASRQSSYEQYF

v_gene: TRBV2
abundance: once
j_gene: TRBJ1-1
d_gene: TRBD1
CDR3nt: TGTGCCACTCCGGGGACAGGGGTAGGAGCTTTCTTT
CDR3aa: CATPGTGVGAFF

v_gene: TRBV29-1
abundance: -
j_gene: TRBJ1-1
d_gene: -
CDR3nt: TGCAGCGTTGAAGGACTGACCTTTGATACGGGCTTT
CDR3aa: CSVEGLTFDTGF

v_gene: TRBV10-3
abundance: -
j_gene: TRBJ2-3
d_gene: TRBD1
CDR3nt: TGTGCCATCAGCCCATACAGGGGAAGGAGCACAGATACGCAGTATTTT
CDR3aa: CAISPYRGRSTDTQYF

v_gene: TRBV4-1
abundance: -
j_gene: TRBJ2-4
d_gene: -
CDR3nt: TGCGCCAGCAGCCAAGACGAGAACATTCAGTACTTC
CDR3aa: CASSQDENIQYF

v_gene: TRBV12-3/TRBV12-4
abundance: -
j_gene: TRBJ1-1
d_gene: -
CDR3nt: TGTGCCAGCCGCATCAGTGAAGCTTTCTTT
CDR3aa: CASRISEAFF

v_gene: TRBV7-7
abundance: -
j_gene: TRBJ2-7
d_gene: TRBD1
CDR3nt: TGTGCTAGCAGCTTAGGGGGACAGGACGAGCAGTACTTC
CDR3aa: CASSLGGQDEQYF

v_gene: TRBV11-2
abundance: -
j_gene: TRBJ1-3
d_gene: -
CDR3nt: TGTGCCAGCAGCGAACAGGACACCATATATTTT
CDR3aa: CASSEQDTIYF

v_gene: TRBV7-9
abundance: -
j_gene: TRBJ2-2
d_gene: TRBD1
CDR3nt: TGTGCCAGCAGGGGGACAGCCGCGAACACCGGGGAGCTGTTTTTT
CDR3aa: CASRGTAANTGELFF

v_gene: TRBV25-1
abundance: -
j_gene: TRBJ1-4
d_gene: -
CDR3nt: TGTGCCAGCAGTGAATTCTCCTTCGGGACACCCAATGAAAAACTGTTTTTT
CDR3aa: CASSEFSFGTPNEKLFF

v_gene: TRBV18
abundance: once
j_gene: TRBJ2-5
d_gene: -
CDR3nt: TGTGCCAGCTCACCTACTCTAGCCGATTCCCCCGGGACCCAGTACTTC
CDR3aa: CASSPTLADSPGTQYF

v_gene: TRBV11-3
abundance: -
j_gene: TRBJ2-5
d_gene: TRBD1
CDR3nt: TGTGCCAGCAGCTTAGGTCTGACAGGGGCCCAAGAGACCCAGTACTTC
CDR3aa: CASSLGLTGAQETQYF

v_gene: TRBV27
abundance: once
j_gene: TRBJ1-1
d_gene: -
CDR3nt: TGTGCCAGCTCAACGCCGGGAGTATGGAACACTGAAGCTTTCTTT
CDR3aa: CASSTPGVWNTEAFF

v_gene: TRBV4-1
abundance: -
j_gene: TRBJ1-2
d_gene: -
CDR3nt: TGCGCCAGCAGCCAAGATCTGGGGGGGTATGGCTACACCTTC
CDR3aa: CASSQDLGGYGYTF

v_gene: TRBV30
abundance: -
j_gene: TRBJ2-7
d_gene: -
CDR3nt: TGTGCCTGGACTAAGCGAGGGCCCTACGAGCAGTACTTC
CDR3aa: CAWTKRGPYEQYF

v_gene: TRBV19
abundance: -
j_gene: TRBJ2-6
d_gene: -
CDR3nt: TGTGCCAGTAGTCCCCAGGTCGGTTTTTCTGGGGCCAACGTCCTGACTTTC
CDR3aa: CASSPQVGFSGANVLTF

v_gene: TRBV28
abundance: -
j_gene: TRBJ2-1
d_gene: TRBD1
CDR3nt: TGTGCCAGTACGTTTGGGACAGACAATGAGCAGTTCTTC
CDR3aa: CASTFGTDNEQFF

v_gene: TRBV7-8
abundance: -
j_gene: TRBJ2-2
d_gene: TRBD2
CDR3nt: TGTGCCAGCAGCCCCAGACTAGCGGGGGGCCGGGGCACCGGGGAGCTGTTTTTT
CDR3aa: CASSPRLAGGRGTGELFF

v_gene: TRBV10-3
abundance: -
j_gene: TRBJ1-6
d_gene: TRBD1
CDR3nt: TGTGCCATCAGGGGGACAGGGGGCGGTCCGGATTCACCCCTCCACTTT
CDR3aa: CAIRGTGGGPDSPLHF

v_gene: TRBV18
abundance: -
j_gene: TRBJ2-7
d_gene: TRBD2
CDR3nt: TGTGCCAGCTCGAGGACTAGCGAATCCTACGAGCAGTACTTC
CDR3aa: CASSRTSESYEQYF

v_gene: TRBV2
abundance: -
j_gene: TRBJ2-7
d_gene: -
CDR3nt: TGTGCCAGCAGTTCGGCCTACGAGCAGTACTTC
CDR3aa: CASSSAYEQYF

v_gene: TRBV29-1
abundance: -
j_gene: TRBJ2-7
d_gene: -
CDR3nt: TGCAGCGTCGAAGGGGGGGGCCCATCCTACGAGCAGTACTTC
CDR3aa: CSVEGGGPSYEQYF

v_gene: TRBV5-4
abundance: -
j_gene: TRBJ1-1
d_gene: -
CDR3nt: TGTGCCAGCAGTGTAGACATCGGTATGAACACTGAAGCTTTCTTT
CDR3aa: CASSVDIGMNTEAFF

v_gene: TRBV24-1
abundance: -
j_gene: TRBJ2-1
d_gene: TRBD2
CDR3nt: TGTGCCACCAGTGACCCGGGACTAGCGGTCAATGAGCAGTTCTTC
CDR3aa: CATSDPGLAVNEQFF

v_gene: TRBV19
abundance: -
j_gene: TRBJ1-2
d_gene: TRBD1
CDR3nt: TGTGCCAGTAGTCCGGGACAGGGAACCTATGGCTACACCTTC
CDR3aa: CASSPGQGTYGYTF

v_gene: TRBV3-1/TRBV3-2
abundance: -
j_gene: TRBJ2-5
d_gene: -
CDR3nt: TGTGCCAGCAGCCAAGAGGTACTAGTGGGGACCCAGTACTTC
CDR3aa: CASSQEVLVGTQYF

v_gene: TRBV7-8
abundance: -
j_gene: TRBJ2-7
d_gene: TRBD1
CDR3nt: TGTGCCAGCAGCTTACCACGACAGGGGACCTACGAGCAGTACTTC
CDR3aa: CASSLPRQGTYEQYF

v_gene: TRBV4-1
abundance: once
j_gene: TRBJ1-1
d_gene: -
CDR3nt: TGCGCCAGCAGCCAAGAGCAGGGCCTCAGGGCTTTCTTT
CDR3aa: CASSQEQGLRAFF

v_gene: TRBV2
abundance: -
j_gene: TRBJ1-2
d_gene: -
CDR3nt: TGTGCCAGCAGTGAAGCGGAATACAGATTCGGCTATGGCTACACCTTC
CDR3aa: CASSEAEYRFGYGYTF

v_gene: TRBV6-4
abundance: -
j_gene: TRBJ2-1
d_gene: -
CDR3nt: TGTGCCAGCACCGGTGGTAGTCCGGGTAATGAGCAGTTCTTC
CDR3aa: CASTGGSPGNEQFF

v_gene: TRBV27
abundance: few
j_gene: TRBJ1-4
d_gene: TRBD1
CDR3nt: TGTGCCAGCAGACAGGACAGGGGCGCTAATGAAAAACTGTTTTTT
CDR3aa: CASRQDRGANEKLFF

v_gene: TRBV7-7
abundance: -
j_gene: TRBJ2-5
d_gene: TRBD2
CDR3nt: TGTGCTAGCAGCTTATCTAGCGGGGGTCAAGAGACCCAGTACTTC
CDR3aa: CASSLSSGGQETQYF

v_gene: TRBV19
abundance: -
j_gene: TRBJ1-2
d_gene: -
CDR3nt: TGTGCCAGTAGTATCGCGACTAGCGGCTACACCTTC
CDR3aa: CASSIATSGYTF

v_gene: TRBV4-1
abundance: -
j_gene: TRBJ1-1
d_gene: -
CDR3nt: TGCGCCAGCAGCCAGGGGCCGTGGGTCTCTGAAGCTTTCTTT
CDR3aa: CASSQGPWVSEAFF

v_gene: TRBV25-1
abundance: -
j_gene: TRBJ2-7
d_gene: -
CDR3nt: TGTGCCAGCAGTGATGGTATGGCAGTCTCCTACGAGCAGTACTTC
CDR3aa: CASSDGMAVSYEQYF